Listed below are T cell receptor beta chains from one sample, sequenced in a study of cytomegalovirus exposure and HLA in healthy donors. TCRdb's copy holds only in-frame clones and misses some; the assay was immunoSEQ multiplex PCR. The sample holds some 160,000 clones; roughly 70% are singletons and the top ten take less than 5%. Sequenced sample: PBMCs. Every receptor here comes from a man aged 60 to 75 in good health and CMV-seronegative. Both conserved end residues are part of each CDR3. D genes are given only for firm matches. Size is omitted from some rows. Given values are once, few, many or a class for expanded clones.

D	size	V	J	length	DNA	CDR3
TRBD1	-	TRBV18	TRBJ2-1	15	TGTGCCAGCTCACAAGACAGGGGGCGCGTAGATGAGCAGTTCTTC	CASSQDRGRVDEQFF
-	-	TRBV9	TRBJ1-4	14	TGTGCCAGCAGCTCCCGGGGGTCTAATGAAAAACTGTTTTTT	CASSSRGSNEKLFF
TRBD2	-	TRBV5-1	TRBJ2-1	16	TGCGCCAGCAGCTTCGGTACTAGCGGGCGAGGTAATGAGCAGTTCTTC	CASSFGTSGRGNEQFF
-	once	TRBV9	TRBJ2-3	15	TGTGCCAGCAGCGTAGAGAGCGGATTTCCAGATACGCAGTATTTT	CASSVESGFPDTQYF
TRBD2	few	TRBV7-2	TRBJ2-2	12	TGTGCCAGCAGCTTCCCGGGACTAGAGCTGTTTTTT	CASSFPGLELFF
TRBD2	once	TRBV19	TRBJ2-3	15	TGTGCCAGCGAGCCTAGCGGGAGTGAGGCAGATACGCAGTATTTT	CASEPSGSEADTQYF
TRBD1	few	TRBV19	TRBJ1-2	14	TGTGCCAGTAAAAGCTTACAGGGGGCCTATGGCTACACCTTC	CASKSLQGAYGYTF
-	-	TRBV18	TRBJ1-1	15	TGTGCCAGCTCACGGATAACAGGCCTAAACACTGAAGCTTTCTTT	CASSRITGLNTEAFF
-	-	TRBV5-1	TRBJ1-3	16	TGCGCCAGCAGCTTGGGACAGCCTTTCTCTGGAAACACCATATATTTT	CASSLGQPFSGNTIYF
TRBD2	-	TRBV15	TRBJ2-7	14	TGTGCCACCAGCAGTGGGGACTACTCCTACGAGCAGTACTTC	CATSSGDYSYEQYF
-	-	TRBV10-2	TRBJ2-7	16	TGCGCCAGCAGGACGCCCCGGGATCACCCCTTCTACGAGCAGTACTTC	CASRTPRDHPFYEQYF
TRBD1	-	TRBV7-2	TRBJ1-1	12	TGTGCCAGCAGCTTGCAGGGGGTTGAAGCTTTCTTT	CASSLQGVEAFF
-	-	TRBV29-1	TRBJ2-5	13	TGCAGCGTTGAAGCTGGGAGCCAAGAGACCCAGTACTTC	CSVEAGSQETQYF
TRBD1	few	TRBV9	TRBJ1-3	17	TGTGCCAGCAGCGTAGCCTCCTCCGGGACAGCCCGAAACACCATATATTTT	CASSVASSGTARNTIYF
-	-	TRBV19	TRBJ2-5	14	TGTGCCAGTAGTATAGGTCTAGGCGAAGAGACCCAGTACTTC	CASSIGLGEETQYF
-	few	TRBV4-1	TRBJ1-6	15	TGCGCCAGCAGCCAAGCAGGACTCTGGAATTCACCCCTCCACTTT	CASSQAGLWNSPLHF
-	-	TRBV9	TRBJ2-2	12	TGTGCCAGCAGCGCAGACACCGGGGAGCTGTTTTTT	CASSADTGELFF
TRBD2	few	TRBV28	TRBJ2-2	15	TGTGCCAGCAGGGGGACTAGCGGGAACACCGGGGAGCTGTTTTTT	CASRGTSGNTGELFF
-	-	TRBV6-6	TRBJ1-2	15	TGTGCCAGCAGTTACTCGACAGGCCAGGGGTATGGCTACACCTTC	CASSYSTGQGYGYTF
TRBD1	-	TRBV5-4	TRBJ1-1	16	TGTGCCAGCAGCTTGGGGCGGGACAGGATGAACACTGAAGCTTTCTTT	CASSLGRDRMNTEAFF
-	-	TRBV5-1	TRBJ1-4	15	TGCGCCAGCAGCTTATCGGTAGGGAGGGAGGAAAAACTGTTTTTT	CASSLSVGREEKLFF
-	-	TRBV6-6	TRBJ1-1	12	TGTGCCAGCAAACACCCGAACACTGAAGCTTTCTTT	CASKHPNTEAFF
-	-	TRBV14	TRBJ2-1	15	TGTGCCAGCAGCCAAGATCGAGGGAGCTACAATGAGCAGTTCTTC	CASSQDRGSYNEQFF
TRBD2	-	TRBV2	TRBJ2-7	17	TGTGCCAGCAGTTTTTCCCGGAGTAGCGGGAGCTCCTACGAGCAGTACTTC	CASSFSRSSGSSYEQYF
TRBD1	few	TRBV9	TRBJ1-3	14	TGTGCCAGCAGCCCCTCGGACAGGGATAACACCATATATTTT	CASSPSDRDNTIYF
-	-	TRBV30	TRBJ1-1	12	TGTGCCTGGGACAGTCTAAACACTGAAGCTTTCTTT	CAWDSLNTEAFF
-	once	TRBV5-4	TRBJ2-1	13	TGTGCCAGCAGCTCAGAAATCTACAATGAGCAGTTCTTC	CASSSEIYNEQFF
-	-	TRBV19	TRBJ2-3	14	TGTGCCAGTATTGCAGCAGGGCTTGCAGATACGCAGTATTTT	CASIAAGLADTQYF
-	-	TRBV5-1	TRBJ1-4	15	TGCGCCAGCAGCTTGTATCGGGGGAACAATGAAAAACTGTTTTTT	CASSLYRGNNEKLFF
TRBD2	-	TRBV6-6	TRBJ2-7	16	TGTGCCAGCAGGCCCCCTCTAGCGGAGGGGTCGTACGAGCAGTACTTC	CASRPPLAEGSYEQYF